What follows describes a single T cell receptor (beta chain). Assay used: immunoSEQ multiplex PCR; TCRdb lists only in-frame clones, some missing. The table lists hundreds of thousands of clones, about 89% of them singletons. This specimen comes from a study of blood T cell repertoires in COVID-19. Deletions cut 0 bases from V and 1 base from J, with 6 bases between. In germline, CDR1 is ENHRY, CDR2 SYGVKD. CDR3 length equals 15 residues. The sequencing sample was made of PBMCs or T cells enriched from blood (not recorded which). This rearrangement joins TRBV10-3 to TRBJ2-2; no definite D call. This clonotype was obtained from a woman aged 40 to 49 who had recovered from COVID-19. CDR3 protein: CAISESNGNTGELFF. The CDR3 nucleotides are TGTGCCATCAGTGAGTCTAACGGGAACACCGGGGAGCTGTTTTTT.